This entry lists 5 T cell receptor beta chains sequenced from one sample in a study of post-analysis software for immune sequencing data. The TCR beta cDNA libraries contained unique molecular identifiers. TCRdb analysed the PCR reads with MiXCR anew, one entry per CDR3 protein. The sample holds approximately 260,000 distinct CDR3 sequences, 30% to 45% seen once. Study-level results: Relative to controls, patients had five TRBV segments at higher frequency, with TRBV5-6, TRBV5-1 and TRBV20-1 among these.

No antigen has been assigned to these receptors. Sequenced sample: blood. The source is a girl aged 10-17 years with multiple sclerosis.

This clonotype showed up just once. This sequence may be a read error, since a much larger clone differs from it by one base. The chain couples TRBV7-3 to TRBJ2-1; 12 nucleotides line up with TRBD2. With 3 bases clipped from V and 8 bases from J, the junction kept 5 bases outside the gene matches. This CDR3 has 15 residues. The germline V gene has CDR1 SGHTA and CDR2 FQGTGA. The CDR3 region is CASSFLAGGKDEQFF. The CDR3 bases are TGTGCCAGCAGCTTCCTAGCGGGAGGGAAGGATGAGCAGTTCTTC.

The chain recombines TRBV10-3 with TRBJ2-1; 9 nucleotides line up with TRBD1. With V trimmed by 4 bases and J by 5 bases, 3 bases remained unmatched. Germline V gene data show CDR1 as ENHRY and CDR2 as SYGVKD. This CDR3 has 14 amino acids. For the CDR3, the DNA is TGTGCCATCAGTGGGGGACAGGGAGACAATGAGCAGTTCTTC. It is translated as CAISGGQGDNEQFF.

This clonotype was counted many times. The CDR3 DNA sequence: TGCAGCGTAGAGGGGCTGTGGCGGACTGAAGCTTTCTTT. This sequence encodes CSVEGLWRTEAFF. This chain links TRBV29-1 with TRBJ1-1; perhaps TRBD1 as D (5 bases). Germline lookup yields CDR1 SQVTM and CDR2 ANQGSEA. CDR3 size: 13 residues. Deletions cut 6 bases from V and 5 bases from J, with 16 bases between.

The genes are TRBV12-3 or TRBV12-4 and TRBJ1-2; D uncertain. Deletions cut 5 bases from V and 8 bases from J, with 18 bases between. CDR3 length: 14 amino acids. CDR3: CASSTTGGSSGYTF. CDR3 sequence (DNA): TGTGCCAGCAGTACAACGGGAGGCTCTAGCGGCTACACCTTC.

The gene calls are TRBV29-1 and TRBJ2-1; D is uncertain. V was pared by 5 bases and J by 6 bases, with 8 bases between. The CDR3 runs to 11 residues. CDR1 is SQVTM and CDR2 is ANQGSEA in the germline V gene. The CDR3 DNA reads TGCAGCGTTCAAGCAACCAATGAGCAGTTCTTC. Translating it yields CSVQATNEQFF.